The sample holds many counts of the clone carrying this TCR beta chain. The antigen is not known. This CDR3 has 15 residues. Germline V gene data show CDR1 as KGHDR and CDR2 as SFDVKD. Trimming removed 2 bases from V and 0 bases from J, with 9 bases in between. Regarding time point: newly diagnosed GD, antithyroid drugs for less than 3 months. PBMC-extracted RNA yielded the TCR library. The data originate from a study of regulatory T cells in long-lasting Graves disease. Study-wide results and caveats: Persistent cases favored TRBV28, TRBJ1-2 and TRBJ2-5.

TCR beta libraries were built with iRepertoire HTBI primers and Arm-PCR of CDR3 regions. TCRdb processed the multiplex PCR reads anew with MiXCR; each CDR3 protein has one entry. The sample contains 200,000 to 250,000 distinct CDR3 sequences, roughly 19% of which appear only once. The same data also contributed to another study, on T cells in Graves' hyperthyroidism and ophthalmopathy. This second report adds: With the HTBI primer set, the TCR CDR3 went through a first round of RT-PCR. Among thyroid clonotypes expanded above 0.001, most also appeared in blood.

Specimen: peripheral blood mononuclear cells (PBMCs), collected at new diagnosis, from a patient treated with antithyroid drugs. V usage is TRBV24-1 and J usage is TRBJ2-5; D perhaps matches TRBD2 (6 bases). The clonotype originates from a woman in her thirties with Graves disease. CDR3 region: CATSDWAGYQETQYF. The DNA of the CDR3 is TGTGCCACCAGTGATTGGGCGGGGTACCAAGAGACCCAGTACTTC.